This TCR beta chain was sequenced in a study of blood T cell repertoires in COVID-19. Study at large: The United States, Italy and Spain supplied acute and convalescent COVID-19 samples. PBMCs, B-cell-depleted T cells, or T cells were the source of the cDNA or gDNA that made up the material.

Per the original methods: Estimation of nucleated cell counts relied on the amplification of reference gene primers. The data were produced by immunoSEQ multiplex PCR, yet TCRdb's version contains in-frame clones alone and is incomplete. V and J calls and clone size are as listed in that table; D and trimming were resolved from the DNA. Of 110,000 or so clones in the sample, 60% to 85% were seen once. Germline assignment: CDR1 MNHEY and CDR2 SMNVEV (reference sequence). CDR3 length equals 15 residues. V shed 2 bases and J shed 0 bases, with 7 bases lying between them. This chain links TRBV27 with TRBJ2-2; D not certain. Sequencing was performed on peripheral blood. This TCR derives from a human donor in a cohort sampled during active or convalescent COVID-19. The CDR3: CASSLILTNTGELFF. The CDR3 DNA follows: TGTGCCAGCAGTTTAATACTAACGAACACCGGGGAGCTGTTTTTT.